Here is one T cell receptor beta chain with its context. The germline V gene has CDR1 LGHDT and CDR2 YNNKEL (reference sequence). Trimming took off 3 bases at V and 6 bases at J, with 15 bases between the two ends. This CDR3 comprises 15 residues. The assay was immunoSEQ multiplex PCR, and TCRdb's table has in-frame clones only and misses some. The data hold about 160,000 clones, with approximately 86% observed a single time. The data were taken from a study of blood T cell repertoires in COVID-19. This chain joins TRBV3-1 (or the pseudogene TRBV3-2) and TRBJ2-1; D gene ambiguous. The clonotype originates from a man in his fifties or sixties who had recovered from COVID-19. Sequenced material: PBMCs or T cells enriched from blood (not recorded which). In nucleotides, the CDR3 is TGTGCCAGCAGCCAGAATTTAGTATTATTCAATGAGCAGTTCTTC. Its translation is CASSQNLVLFNEQFF.